This paragraph covers one T cell receptor beta chain sequence. Its antigen is as yet unknown. This specimen comes from a study of early stage breast cancer tumors. Study information: Most invasive tumors, about 70% of the 16, were ER+/PR+/HER2-. Study results and limitations: Commonly generated sequences made up most enriched TCRB sequences shared between patients. Tumors had approximately 2.5-fold higher T cell density than normal breast.

The length of the CDR3 is 11 residues. V lost 5 bases to trimming and J lost 2 bases, with 4 bases between them. The germline CDR1 and CDR2 sequences are SGHDN and FVKESK. Data came from immunoSEQ multiplex PCR; TCRdb stores just in-frame clones and leaves some out. The repertoire holds about 14,000 clones, with around 80% as singletons. V is TRBV14 and J is TRBJ2-7; unclear D gene. The sample taken for sequencing was normal breast tissue next to the tumor. The clonotype was recovered from a person in their fifties with breast cancer. CDR3: CASSSTYEQYF. The CDR3 nucleotides read TGTGCCAGCAGCTCCACCTACGAGCAGTACTTC.